This T cell receptor beta chain derives from a study of blood T cell repertoires in COVID-19. Study-wide context: Samples representing acute and convalescent COVID-19 were sourced from the United States, Italy and Spain. T cells, B-cell-depleted T cells, or PBMCs supplied cDNA or gDNA.

V trimming: 3 bases; J trimming: 6 bases; junction bases outside the gene matches: 3. The CDR3 is 13 residues long. Germline lookup yields CDR1 SGDLS and CDR2 YYNGEE. Method: immunoSEQ multiplex PCR; TCRdb's copy keeps in-frame clones and lacks some. The profile shows about 490,000 clones, approximately 83% of them singletons. Only one count was recorded for this clone. The receptor comes from a human donor in a cohort sampled during active COVID-19. The rearrangement uses TRBV9 and TRBJ2-7, with TRBD1 identical over 10 bases. Material: peripheral blood. In nucleotides, the CDR3 is TGTGCCAGCAGCGCCCGGGACAGGGGCGAGCAGTACTTC. This sequence encodes CASSARDRGEQYF. Full variable domain (rest looked up from reference TRBV9 and TRBJ2-7): DSGVTQTPKHLITATGQRVTLRCSPRSGDLSVYWYQQSLDQGLQFLIQYYNGEERAKGNILERFSAQQFPDLHSELNLSSLELGDSALYFCASSARDRGEQYFGPGTRLTVT.